This T cell receptor beta chain was observed in a study of response to subunit inactivated influenza vaccine. Study outcomes and limitations: That few new T cells are recruited by each seasonal influenza vaccination was the authors' suggestion.

This CDR3 contains 16 residues. Trimming cost V 0 bases and J 5 bases; bases outside gene matches: 4. Germline V gives CDR1 SGHVS, CDR2 FNYEAQ. Note on this clonotype: Its antigen is not known.

TCRdb called the RT-PCR reads again in MiXCR, with one record for every CDR3 protein. The table includes about 570,000 distinct CDR3 sequences, 12% detected once. The sequence derives from a man in his forties or fifties who received an inactivated influenza vaccine. The source material was PBMCs from blood, sampled on the day of vaccination. V and J are TRBV7-6 and TRBJ2-1, with TRBD2 matching over 10 bases. CDR3 loop: CASSLAAGGGHNEQFF. The CDR3 nucleotides are TGTGCCAGCAGCTTAGCAGCGGGAGGGGGACACAATGAGCAGTTCTTC.